The clone carrying this TCR beta chain has only one observation. TCRdb's table, derived via immunoSEQ multiplex PCR, lists solely in-frame clones and lacks some. The data contain about 160,000 clones, 85% to 90% of them singletons. J lost 0 bases, V lost 4 bases, and 4 bases had no gene match. CDR1 is SGDLS and CDR2 is YYNGEE in the germline V gene. The length of the CDR3 is 15 residues. The data belong to a study of cytomegalovirus exposure and HLA in healthy donors. This TCR was recovered from a man aged 18 to 29 in good health and CMV-seropositive. Sequencing was done on a sample of PBMCs. The chain joins TRBV9 to TRBJ1-3, with 7 positions matching TRBD1. The CDR3 protein is CASSTRQGSGNTIYF. The CDR3 DNA reads as TGTGCCAGCAGCACGAGACAGGGCTCTGGAAACACCATATATTTT.